This TCR beta chain came from a study of T cell responses to AZD1222 COVID-19 vaccine. The study's findings and limits: Spike regions recognized by vaccine-associated CD4 TCRs spanned the protein, led by 160-218 and 743-854.

CDR1 is MRHNA and CDR2 is SNTAGT in the germline V gene. V was trimmed by 3 bases and J by 8 bases, leaving 13 bases between them. The CDR3 loop spans 13 amino acids. A remark on this clone: Its target is not known.

Only in-frame clones appear in the TCRdb table, and some are missing; sequencing was by immunoSEQ multiplex PCR. The sample has 150,000 to 200,000 clones; 85% to 90% are singletons. This specimen was peripheral blood, taken on day 0 of AZD1222 vaccination. The rearrangement uses TRBV6-4 and TRBJ1-2; D may be TRBD1 (6 bases). This TCR derives from an adult in good health. CDR3 sequence: CASSESGVKGYTF. In nucleotides, the CDR3 is TGTGCCAGCAGTGAATCAGGGGTGAAGGGCTACACCTTC.